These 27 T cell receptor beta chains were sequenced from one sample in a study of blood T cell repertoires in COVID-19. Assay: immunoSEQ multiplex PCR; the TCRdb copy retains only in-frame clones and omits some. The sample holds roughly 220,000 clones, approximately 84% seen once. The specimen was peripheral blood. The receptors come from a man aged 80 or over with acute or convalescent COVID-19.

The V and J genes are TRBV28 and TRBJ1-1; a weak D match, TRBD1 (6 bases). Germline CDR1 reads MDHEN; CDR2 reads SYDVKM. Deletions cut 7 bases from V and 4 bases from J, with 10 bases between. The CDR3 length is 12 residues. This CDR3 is CASTDSFTEAFF. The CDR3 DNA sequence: TGTGCCAGCACGGACAGTTTCACTGAAGCTTTCTTT.

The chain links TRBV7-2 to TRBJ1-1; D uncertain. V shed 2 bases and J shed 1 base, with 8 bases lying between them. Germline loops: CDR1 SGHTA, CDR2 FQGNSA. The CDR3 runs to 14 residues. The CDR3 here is CASSLRGSNTEAFF. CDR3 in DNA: TGTGCCAGCAGCTTACGAGGGTCGAACACTGAAGCTTTCTTT.

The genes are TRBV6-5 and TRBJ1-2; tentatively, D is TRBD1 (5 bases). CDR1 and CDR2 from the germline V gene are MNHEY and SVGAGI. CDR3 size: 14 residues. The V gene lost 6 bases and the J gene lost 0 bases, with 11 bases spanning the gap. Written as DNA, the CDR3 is TGTGCCAGCAGCCCCGTGGGGCCTAACTATGGCTACACCTTC. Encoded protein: CASSPVGPNYGYTF.

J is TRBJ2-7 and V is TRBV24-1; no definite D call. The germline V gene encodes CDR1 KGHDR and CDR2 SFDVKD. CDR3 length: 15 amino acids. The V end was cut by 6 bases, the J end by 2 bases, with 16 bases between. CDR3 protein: CATSKGPLQTYEQYF. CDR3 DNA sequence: TGTGCCACCAGTAAAGGCCCGTTACAGACCTACGAGCAGTACTTC.

The CDR3 region has the DNA TGTGCCAGCAGTCCCAGGGGGACCGTTGAAAAACTGTTTTTT. Translating gives CASSPRGTVEKLFF. The chain carries TRBV27 and TRBJ1-4; 7 bases line up with TRBD1. Looked up from germline, CDR1 is MNHEY and CDR2 is SMNVEV (reference sequence). The V and J ends lost 5 bases and 7 bases, in that order; junction bases with no gene match: 7. This CDR3 is built from 14 residues.

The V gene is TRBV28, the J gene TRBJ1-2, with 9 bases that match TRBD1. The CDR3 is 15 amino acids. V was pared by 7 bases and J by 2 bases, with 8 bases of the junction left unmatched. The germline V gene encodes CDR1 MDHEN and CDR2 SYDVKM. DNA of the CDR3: TGTGCCAGCATGGGAGACAGGGGGGCCAACTATGGCTACACCTTC. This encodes CASMGDRGANYGYTF.

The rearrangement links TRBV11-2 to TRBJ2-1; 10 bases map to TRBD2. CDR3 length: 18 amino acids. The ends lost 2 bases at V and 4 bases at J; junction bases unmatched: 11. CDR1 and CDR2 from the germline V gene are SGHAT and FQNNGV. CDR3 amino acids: CASSLIGATSGLYNEQFF. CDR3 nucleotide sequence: TGTGCCAGCAGCTTAATAGGAGCGACTAGCGGGTTGTACAATGAGCAGTTCTTC.

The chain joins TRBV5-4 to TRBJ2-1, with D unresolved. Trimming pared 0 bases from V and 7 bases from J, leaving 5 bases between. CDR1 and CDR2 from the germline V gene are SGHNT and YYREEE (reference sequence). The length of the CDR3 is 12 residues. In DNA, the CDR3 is TGTGCCAGCAGCTTGGATCCGAATGAGCAGTTCTTC. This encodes CASSLDPNEQFF.

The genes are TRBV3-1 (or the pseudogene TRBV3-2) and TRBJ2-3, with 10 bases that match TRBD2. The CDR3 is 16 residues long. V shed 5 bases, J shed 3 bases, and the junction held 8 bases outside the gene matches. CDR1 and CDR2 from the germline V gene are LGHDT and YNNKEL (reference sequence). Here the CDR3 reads CASSSSSGSITDTQYF. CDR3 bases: TGTGCCAGCAGCTCTTCTAGCGGGAGCATTACAGATACGCAGTATTTT.

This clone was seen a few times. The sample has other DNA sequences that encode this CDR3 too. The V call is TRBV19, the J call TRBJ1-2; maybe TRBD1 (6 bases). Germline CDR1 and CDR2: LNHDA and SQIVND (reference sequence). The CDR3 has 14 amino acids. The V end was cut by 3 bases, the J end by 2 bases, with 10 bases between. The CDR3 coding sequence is TGTGCCAGTAGTATCCCAGGGGCAAACTATGGCTACACCTTC. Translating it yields CASSIPGANYGYTF. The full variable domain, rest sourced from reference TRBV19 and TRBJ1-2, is DGGITQSPKYLFRKEGQNVTLSCEQNLNHDAMYWYRQDPGQGLRLIYYSQIVNDFQKGDIAEGYSVSREKKESFPLTVTSAQKNPTAFYLCASSIPGANYGYTFGSGTRLTVV.

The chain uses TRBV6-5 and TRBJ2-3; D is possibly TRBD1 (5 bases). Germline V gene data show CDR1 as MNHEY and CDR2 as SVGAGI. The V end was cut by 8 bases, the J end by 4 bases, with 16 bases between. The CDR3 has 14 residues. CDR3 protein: CASSRARPPDTQYF. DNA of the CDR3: TGTGCCAGCTCCAGGGCCCGGCCTCCAGATACGCAGTATTTT.

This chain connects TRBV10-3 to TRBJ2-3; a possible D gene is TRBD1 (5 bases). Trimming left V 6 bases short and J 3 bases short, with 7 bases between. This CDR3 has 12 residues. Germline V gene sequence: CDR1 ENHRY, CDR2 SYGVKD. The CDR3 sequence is CAISAGTDTQYF. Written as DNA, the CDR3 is TGTGCCATCAGCGCAGGGACAGATACGCAGTATTTT.

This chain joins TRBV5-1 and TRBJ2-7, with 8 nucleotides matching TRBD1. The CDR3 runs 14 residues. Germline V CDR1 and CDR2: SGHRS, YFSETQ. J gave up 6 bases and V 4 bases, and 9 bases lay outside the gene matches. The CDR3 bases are TGCGCCAGCAGCACCGTGGACAGGGCGGGCGAGCAGTACTTC. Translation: CASSTVDRAGEQYF.

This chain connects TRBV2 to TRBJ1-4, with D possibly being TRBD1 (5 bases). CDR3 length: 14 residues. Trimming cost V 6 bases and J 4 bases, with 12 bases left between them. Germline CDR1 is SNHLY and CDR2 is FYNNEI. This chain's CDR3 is CASSPDRSNEKLFF. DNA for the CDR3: TGTGCCAGCAGCCCCGACAGAAGTAATGAAAAACTGTTTTTT. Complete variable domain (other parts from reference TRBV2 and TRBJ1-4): EPEVTQTPSHQVTQMGQEVILRCVPISNHLYFYWYRQILGQKVEFLVSFYNNEISEKSEIFDDQFSVERPDGSNFTLKIRSTKLEDSAMYFCASSPDRSNEKLFFGSGTQLSVL.

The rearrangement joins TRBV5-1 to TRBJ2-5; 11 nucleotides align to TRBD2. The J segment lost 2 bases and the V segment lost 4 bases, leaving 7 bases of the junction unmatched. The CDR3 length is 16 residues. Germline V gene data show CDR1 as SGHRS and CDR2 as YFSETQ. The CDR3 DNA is TGCGCCAGCAGCCGGGGGACTAGCGGAGGTCAAGAGACCCAGTACTTC. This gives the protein CASSRGTSGGQETQYF.

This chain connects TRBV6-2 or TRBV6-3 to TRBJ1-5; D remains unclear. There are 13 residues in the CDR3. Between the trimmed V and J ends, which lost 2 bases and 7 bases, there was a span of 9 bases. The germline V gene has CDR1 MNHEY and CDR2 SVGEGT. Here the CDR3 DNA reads TGTGCCAGCAGTTACCGCCCAGAACAGCCCCAGCATTTT. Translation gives CASSYRPEQPQHF.

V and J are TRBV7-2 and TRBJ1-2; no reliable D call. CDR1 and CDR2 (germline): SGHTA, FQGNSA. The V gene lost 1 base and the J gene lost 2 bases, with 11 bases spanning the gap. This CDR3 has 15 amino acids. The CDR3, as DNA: TGTGCCAGCAGCTTAGTACCCACTCTGAACTATGGCTACACCTTC. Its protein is CASSLVPTLNYGYTF. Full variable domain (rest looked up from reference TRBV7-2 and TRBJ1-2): GAGVSQSPSNKVTEKGKDVELRCDPISGHTALYWYRQSLGQGLEFLIYFQGNSAPDKSGLPSDRFSAERTGGSVSTLTIQRTQQEDSAVYLCASSLVPTLNYGYTFGSGTRLTVV.

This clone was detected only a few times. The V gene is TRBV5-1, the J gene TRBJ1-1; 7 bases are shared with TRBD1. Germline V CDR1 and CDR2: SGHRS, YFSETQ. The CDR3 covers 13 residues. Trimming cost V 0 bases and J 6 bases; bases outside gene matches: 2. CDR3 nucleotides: TGCGCCAGCAGCTTGGACAGGGGTCCTGAAGCTTTCTTT. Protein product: CASSLDRGPEAFF.

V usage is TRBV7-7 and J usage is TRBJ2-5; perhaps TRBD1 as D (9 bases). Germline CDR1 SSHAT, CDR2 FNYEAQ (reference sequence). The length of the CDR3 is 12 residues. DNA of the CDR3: TGTGCTAGCGGGACAGGGTTCGAGACCCAGTACTTC. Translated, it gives CASGTGFETQYF. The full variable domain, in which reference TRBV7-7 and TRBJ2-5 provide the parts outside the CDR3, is GAGVSQSPRYKVTKRGQDVTLRCDPISSHATLYWYQQALGQGPEFLTYFNYEAQPDKSGLPSDRFSAERPEGSISTLTIQRTEQRDSAMYRCASGTGFETQYFGPGTRLLVL.

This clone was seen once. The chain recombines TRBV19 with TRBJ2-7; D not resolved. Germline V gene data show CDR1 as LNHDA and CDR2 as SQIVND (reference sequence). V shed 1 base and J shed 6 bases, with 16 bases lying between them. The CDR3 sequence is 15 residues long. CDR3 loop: CASSIGTLISSEQYF. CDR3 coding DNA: TGTGCCAGTAGTATAGGTACCCTAATCTCTTCCGAGCAGTACTTC.

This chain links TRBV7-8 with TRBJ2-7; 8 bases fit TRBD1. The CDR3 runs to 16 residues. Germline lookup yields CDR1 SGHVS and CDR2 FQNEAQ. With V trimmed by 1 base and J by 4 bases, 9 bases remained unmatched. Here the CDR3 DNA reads TGTGCCAGCAGCTTAGGCTTAGGACAGGGAAGTTACGAGCAGTACTTC. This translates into CASSLGLGQGSYEQYF.

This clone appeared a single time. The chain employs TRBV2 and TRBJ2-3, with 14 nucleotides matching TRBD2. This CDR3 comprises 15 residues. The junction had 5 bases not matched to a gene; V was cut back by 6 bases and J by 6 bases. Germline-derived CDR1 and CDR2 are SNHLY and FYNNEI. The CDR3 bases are TGTGCCAGCAGCGCGGGACTAGCGGGGGCGGATACGCAGTATTTT. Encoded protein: CASSAGLAGADTQYF. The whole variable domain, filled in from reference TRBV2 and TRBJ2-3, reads EPEVTQTPSHQVTQMGQEVILRCVPISNHLYFYWYRQILGQKVEFLVSFYNNEISEKSEIFDDQFSVERPDGSNFTLKIRSTKLEDSAMYFCASSAGLAGADTQYFGPGTRLTVL.

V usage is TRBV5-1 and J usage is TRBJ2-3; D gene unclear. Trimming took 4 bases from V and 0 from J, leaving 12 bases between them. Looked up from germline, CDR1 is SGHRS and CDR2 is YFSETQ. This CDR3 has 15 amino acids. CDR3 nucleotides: TGCGCCAGCAGCCCCCCTGGTCTAAGCACAGATACGCAGTATTTT. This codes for CASSPPGLSTDTQYF.

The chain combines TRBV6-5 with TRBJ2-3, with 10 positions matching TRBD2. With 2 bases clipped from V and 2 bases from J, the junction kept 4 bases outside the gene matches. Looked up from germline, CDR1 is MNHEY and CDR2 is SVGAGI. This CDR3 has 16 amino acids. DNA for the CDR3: TGTGCCAGCAGTTACGCTAGCGGGGGAAACACAGATACGCAGTATTTT. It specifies CASSYASGGNTDTQYF.

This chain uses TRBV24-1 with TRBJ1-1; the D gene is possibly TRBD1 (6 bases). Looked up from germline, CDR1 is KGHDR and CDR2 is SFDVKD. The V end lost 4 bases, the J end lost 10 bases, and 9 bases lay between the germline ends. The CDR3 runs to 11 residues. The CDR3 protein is CATSEQGRAFF. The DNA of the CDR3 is TGTGCCACCAGTGAACAGGGCAGAGCTTTCTTT.

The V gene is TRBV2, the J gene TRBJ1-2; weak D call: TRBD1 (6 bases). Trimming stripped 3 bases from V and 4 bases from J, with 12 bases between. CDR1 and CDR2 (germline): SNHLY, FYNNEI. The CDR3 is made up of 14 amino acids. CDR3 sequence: CASSDVRTVYGYTF. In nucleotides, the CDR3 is TGTGCCAGCAGTGATGTGCGGACAGTCTATGGCTACACCTTC.

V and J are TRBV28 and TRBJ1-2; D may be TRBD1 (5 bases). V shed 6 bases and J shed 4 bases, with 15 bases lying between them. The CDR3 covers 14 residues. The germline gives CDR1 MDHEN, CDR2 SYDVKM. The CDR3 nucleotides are TGTGCCAGCAGAACCGTCGGAACAGGCTATGGCTACACCTTC. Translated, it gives CASRTVGTGYGYTF.